This passage covers 11 T cell receptor beta chains from one sample sequenced in a study of early T cells in non-severe SARS-CoV-2 infection. TCRdb itself ran the 5' RACE reads through MiXCR, one entry per CDR3 protein. The table records approximately 97,000 distinct CDR3 sequences, around 14% of them present only once. Material for sequencing was whole blood. Every receptor here comes from an adult who was a healthcare worker with PCR-confirmed SARS-CoV-2 infection or an uninfected control (not recorded which).

This clonotype has only a few counts. The chain uses TRBV10-3 and TRBJ2-1; a weak D match, TRBD2 (5 bases). The length of the CDR3 is 14 residues. The V gene lost 9 bases and the J gene lost 5 bases, with 17 bases spanning the gap. The germline CDR1 and CDR2 sequences are ENHRY and SYGVKD. This CDR3 reads CAIGRSGGNNEQFF. The CDR3 DNA is TGTGCCATTGGCCGTTCCGGAGGTAACAATGAGCAGTTCTTC.

Written as DNA, the CDR3 is TGTGCCAGCAGTGAAGTGGGACAGGGACCTCAAGAGACCCAGTACTTC. Translated: CASSEVGQGPQETQYF. The chain recombines TRBV2 with TRBJ2-5; the match to TRBD1 covers 9 bases. CDR1 SNHLY and CDR2 FYNNEI come from the germline V gene. The CDR3 contains 16 residues. The trim removed 1 base at V and 2 bases at J, leaving 5 bases unmatched.

The sample holds a few counts of this clonotype. The chain links TRBV12-3 or TRBV12-4 to TRBJ2-3, with D perhaps matching TRBD1 or TRBD2 (5 bases each). This CDR3 region has 13 residues. V lost 5 bases and J 6 bases, leaving 12 bases between the germline ends. The CDR3 DNA sequence: TGTGCCAGCAGTCTCGGGGCTTCCGATACGCAGTATTTT. Its translation: CASSLGASDTQYF.

This clonotype was seen a handful of times. The chain joins TRBV7-3 to TRBJ2-2, with unresolved D. CDR3 length: 16 amino acids. Trimming removed 0 bases at V and 4 bases at J, with 12 bases between. Germline CDR1 is SGHTA and CDR2 is FQGTGA. The CDR3 loop is CASSLTTSTGTGELFF. In DNA form, the CDR3 reads TGTGCCAGCAGCTTAACGACGAGCACGGGCACCGGGGAGCTGTTTTTT. The full variable domain, completed using reference TRBV7-3 and TRBJ2-2, is GAGVSQTPSNKVTEKGKYVELRCDPISGHTALYWYRQSLGQGPEFLIYFQGTGAADDSGLPNDRFFAVRPEGSVSTLKIQRTERGDSAVYLCASSLTTSTGTGELFFGEGSRLTVL.

The chain links TRBV20-1 to TRBJ2-3; D unresolved. Between the trimmed V and J ends, which lost 3 bases and 8 bases, there was a span of 12 bases. CDR1 is DFQATT, CDR2 SNEGSKA, per germline (reference sequence). The CDR3 covers 12 residues. This CDR3 is CSARSITGTQYF. The CDR3 nucleotides read TGCAGTGCTAGGAGTATTACTGGTACGCAGTATTTT.

This chain joins TRBV7-9 and TRBJ2-1; D is unclear. The CDR3 has 12 amino acids. Trimming took 10 bases from V and 9 from J, leaving 16 bases between them. Germline V gene lookup returns CDR1 SEHNR and CDR2 FQNEAQ (reference sequence). Here the CDR3 DNA reads TGTGCCACCACTTATGGGCAGGTTGAGCAGTTCTTC. It specifies CATTYGQVEQFF.

This clonotype was observed a handful of times. The chain has TRBV7-9 and TRBJ1-4, with no clear D. CDR3 size: 14 residues. Germline V gene lookup returns CDR1 SEHNR and CDR2 FQNEAQ (reference sequence). The ends were cut back, 5 bases at V and 9 bases at J, with 16 bases in the middle. The CDR3 DNA follows: TGTGCCAGCAGCCTAAGTCAGACGCAGAAAAAACTGTTTTTT. Residues: CASSLSQTQKKLFF.

This clonotype was recorded a few times. V is TRBV4-1 and J is TRBJ1-2; no definite D call. Germline V gene sequence: CDR1 MGHRA, CDR2 YSYEKL. CDR3 length equals 14 residues. V shed 0 bases and J shed 3 bases, with 8 bases lying between them. The CDR3 nucleotides are TGCGCCAGCAGCCAAGATCTCCGCGACTATGGCTACACCTTC. Translating gives CASSQDLRDYGYTF.

This clonotype came up many times. The genes are TRBV20-1 and TRBJ1-5; possibly TRBD1 for D (6 bases). The CDR3 extends over 16 amino acids. V shed 1 base and J shed 0 bases, with 13 bases lying between them. In germline, CDR1 is DFQATT, CDR2 SNEGSKA (reference sequence). DNA of the CDR3: TGCAGTGCTAGAGTTTCAGGGGCATATAGCAATCAGCCCCAGCATTTT. It is translated as CSARVSGAYSNQPQHF.

The rearrangement joins TRBV9 to TRBJ2-1; the D gene is possibly TRBD1 (6 bases). Germline CDR1 reads SGDLS; CDR2 reads YYNGEE. Trimming cost V 4 bases and J 10 bases, with 15 bases left between them. The length of the CDR3 is 13 residues. The CDR3 DNA reads as TGTGCCAGCAGCCCCCAGGGGATTGAAGAGCAGTTCTTC. Translated: CASSPQGIEEQFF.

The genes are TRBV20-1 and TRBJ2-7; 12 bases agree with TRBD2. CDR1 and CDR2 from the germline V gene are DFQATT and SNEGSKA (reference sequence). The CDR3 extends over 16 amino acids. Unmatched junction bases numbered 8, after V lost 0 bases and J lost 5 bases. CDR3 amino acids: CSAREPTSGSFNEQYF. Here the CDR3 DNA reads TGCAGTGCTAGAGAACCGACTAGCGGGAGTTTCAACGAGCAGTACTTC.